One and the same sample provided the 24 T cell receptor beta chains below, sequenced in a study of T cells in Graves' hyperthyroidism and ophthalmopathy. The source material, RNA transcripts, was used to amplify TCR beta CDR3 regions. HTBI primers were used for first-round RT-PCR of the TCR CDR3. Each CDR3 protein is one row after TCRdb ran MiXCR on the multiplex PCR reads. The sample shows fewer than 450,000 distinct CDR3 sequences, approximately 17% of them seen only once. The sample was blood. These receptors all stem from a woman in her twenties or thirties with Graves' hyperthyroidism that later progressed to Graves' ophthalmopathy.

This clonotype was seen more than once but under ten times. This rearrangement joins TRBV20-1 to TRBJ2-3, with D perhaps matching TRBD2 (6 bases). V lost 4 bases to trimming and J lost 0 bases, with 11 bases between them. The germline gives CDR1 DFQATT, CDR2 SNEGSKA (reference sequence). This CDR3 region has 14 residues. CDR3 region: CSATTSFSTDTQYF. The DNA of the CDR3 is TGCAGTGCTACTACTAGCTTTAGCACAGATACGCAGTATTTT.

The table lists this clonotype with many counts. The chain is built from TRBV7-9 and TRBJ1-4; no firm D call. Trimming took off 5 bases at V and 2 bases at J, with 9 bases between the two ends. Germline V lookup: CDR1 SEHNR, CDR2 FQNEAQ (reference sequence). This CDR3 is 14 amino acids long. The CDR3 reads CASSPPGTNEKLFF. In DNA form, the CDR3 reads TGTGCCAGCAGCCCCCCGGGGACTAATGAAAAACTGTTTTTT.

Many counts were recorded for this clonotype. The chain is built from TRBV19 and TRBJ1-1, with D maybe TRBD1 (6 bases). V shed 5 bases and J shed 6 bases, with 22 bases lying between them. The V gene's germline CDR1 is LNHDA and CDR2 SQIVND (reference sequence). The CDR3 consists of 16 residues. The CDR3 DNA reads TGTGCCAGTAGTGAACGCTTCTACGGGGGGGCTGCTGAAGCTTTCTTT. This gives the protein CASSERFYGGAAEAFF.

This clonotype was detected ten times or more. V gene TRBV20-1 combines with J gene TRBJ1-4; 9 bases agree with TRBD1. CDR1 is DFQATT, CDR2 SNEGSKA, per germline (reference sequence). V dropped 5 bases and J dropped 0; count of bases not matched to a gene: 13. The CDR3 extends over 18 amino acids. CDR3 residues: CSARTGQGYSATNEKLFF. The CDR3 nucleotides are TGCAGTGCTCGGACGGGACAGGGTTACTCTGCAACTAATGAAAAACTGTTTTTT.

This clonotype was seen ten or more times. The chain couples TRBV7-9 to TRBJ1-1; D perhaps matches TRBD1 (5 bases). V was clipped by 4 bases and J by 1 base, with 13 bases between them. CDR1 and CDR2 from the germline V gene are SEHNR and FQNEAQ (reference sequence). The CDR3 runs to 15 residues. The CDR3 DNA follows: TGTGCCAGCAGCTCCTGGGACCTGACGAACACTGAAGCTTTCTTT. Amino acid sequence: CASSSWDLTNTEAFF.

The sample holds one count of this clonotype. V and J are TRBV7-9 and TRBJ2-2; 10 nucleotides align to TRBD1. The germline gives CDR1 SEHNR, CDR2 FQNEAQ (reference sequence). CDR3 size: 16 residues. The V gene end was trimmed by 5 bases and the J gene end by 6 bases; junction bases not matched to a gene: 9. CDR3 coding DNA: TGTGCCAGCAGCCCCCCCAGGGACAGGGGACCCGGGGAGCTGTTTTTT. Encoded protein: CASSPPRDRGPGELFF.

Ten or more counts support this clonotype. The chain couples TRBV10-2 to TRBJ2-7, with D tentatively TRBD2 (7 bases). The germline gives CDR1 WSHSY, CDR2 SAAADI. The CDR3 is made up of 15 amino acids. The ends were cut back, 5 bases at V and 4 bases at J, with 18 bases in the middle. The CDR3 nucleotides read TGCGCCAGCAGTCCGACGGCGGGGGCTGGGTACGAGCAGTACTTC. Its translation is CASSPTAGAGYEQYF.

This clonotype has at least ten counts. The chain's CDR3 is CASSPGGWQEQYF. DNA for the CDR3: TGTGCCAGCAGCCCCGGGGGGTGGCAGGAGCAGTACTTC. The rearrangement links TRBV14 to TRBJ2-7; 7 nucleotides line up with TRBD2. The length of the CDR3 is 13 residues. Germline V lookup: CDR1 SGHDN, CDR2 FVKESK. After removal of 4 bases from V and 7 bases from J, the junction contained 7 bases not matched to a gene.

The chain is built from TRBV27 and TRBJ1-5; D is undetermined. Germline CDR1 is MNHEY and CDR2 is SMNVEV (reference sequence). The CDR3 sequence is 16 residues long. V dropped 2 bases and J dropped 5 bases, with 16 bases sitting between them. The CDR3 DNA sequence: TGTGCCAGCAGTTTAGGCAGAACGGGAGGGTATCAGCCCCAGCATTTT. Its translation is CASSLGRTGGYQPQHF.

This clonotype was recorded at least ten times. This sequence joins TRBV20-1 and TRBJ2-5; a weak D match, TRBD2 (5 bases). V was pared by 6 bases and J by 5 bases, with 16 bases between. This CDR3 contains 13 residues. Germline CDR1 and CDR2: DFQATT and SNEGSKA (reference sequence). The CDR3 DNA sequence: TGCAGTGCCCCCGCGCCAAGGGAGGAGACCCAGTACTTC. Amino acid sequence: CSAPAPREETQYF.

In its sample, this clonotype was seen many times. The chain has TRBV20-1 and TRBJ2-7; D may be TRBD1 (6 bases). CDR3 size: 13 residues. Germline values: CDR1 DFQATT, CDR2 SNEGSKA (reference sequence). V dropped 4 bases and J dropped 2 bases, with 12 bases sitting between them. The CDR3 coding sequence is TGCAGTGCTATGGGGGCCCCAACCTACGAGCAGTACTTC. Translation gives CSAMGAPTYEQYF.

This clonotype was detected many times. The chain uses TRBV27 and TRBJ1-2; 9 nucleotides match TRBD1. The CDR3 length is 14 residues. J lost 6 bases, V lost 3 bases, and 5 bases had no gene match. Germline CDR1 MNHEY, CDR2 SMNVEV (reference sequence). The CDR3 sequence is CASSFTGGLNGYTF. Here the CDR3 DNA reads TGTGCCAGCAGTTTTACAGGGGGCCTAAATGGCTACACCTTC.

This chain connects TRBV10-3 to TRBJ2-2; the D call may be TRBD1 or TRBD2 (5 bases each). The CDR3 runs 18 residues. The V gene lost 11 bases and the J gene lost 0 bases, with 25 bases spanning the gap. CDR1 is ENHRY and CDR2 is SYGVKD in the germline V gene. In DNA, the CDR3 is TGTGCCGCTTCATCCGGGACGGAAGATTTTACGAACACCGGGGAGCTGTTTTTT. Translation gives CAASSGTEDFTNTGELFF.

This clonotype was seen many times. This chain connects TRBV6-1 to TRBJ2-7; tentatively, D is TRBD1 (7 bases). CDR3 length: 15 amino acids. The germline CDR1 and CDR2 sequences are MNHNS and SASEGT. With 6 bases removed from V and 4 bases from J, the gap between germline ends came to 19 bases. The CDR3 region is CASSDAEGARYEQYF. The DNA of the CDR3 is TGTGCCAGCAGCGACGCGGAGGGGGCGCGTTACGAGCAGTACTTC.

This clonotype showed up many times. This chain joins TRBV20-1 and TRBJ1-1, with 7 bases aligning to TRBD1. This CDR3 has 14 residues. Looked up from germline, CDR1 is DFQATT and CDR2 is SNEGSKA (reference sequence). Trimming removed 5 bases from V and 3 bases from J; junction bases left unmatched: 9. CDR3 bases: TGCAGTGCTTTATCCCAGGGGGATCACACTGAAGCTTTCTTT. Translating it yields CSALSQGDHTEAFF.

At least ten counts were recorded for this clonotype. The CDR3 nucleotides read TGTGCCAGCAGCACCGGGACAAAAGAGACCCAGTACTTC. It yields the protein CASSTGTKETQYF. V gene TRBV7-9 combines with J gene TRBJ2-5; D may be TRBD1 (6 bases). This CDR3 has 13 amino acids. The germline CDR1 and CDR2 sequences are SEHNR and FQNEAQ (reference sequence). Trimming left V 5 bases short and J 3 bases short, with 10 bases between.

This clonotype has a handful of counts. This chain links TRBV10-3 with TRBJ1-5; 10 bases are shared with TRBD1. V dropped 7 bases and J dropped 1; count of bases not matched to a gene: 13. The CDR3 runs to 18 residues. Germline V lookup: CDR1 ENHRY, CDR2 SYGVKD. This CDR3 reads CAITTWTGGKESNQPQHF. CDR3 bases: TGTGCCATCACCACTTGGACAGGGGGTAAAGAAAGCAATCAGCCCCAGCATTTT.

The table lists this clonotype with many counts. The chain is built from TRBV7-9 and TRBJ2-2, with D tentatively TRBD2 (6 bases). The V and J ends lost 4 bases and 4 bases respectively, with 16 bases between them. The V gene's germline CDR1 is SEHNR and CDR2 FQNEAQ (reference sequence). This CDR3 spans 16 amino acids. CDR3 in DNA: TGTGCCAGCAGCTCGTGGGTCCGGAGGGGCACCGGGGAGCTGTTTTTT. This codes for CASSSWVRRGTGELFF.

The V and J genes are TRBV24-1 and TRBJ2-1, with TRBD2 as a possible D gene (5 bases). Germline lookup yields CDR1 KGHDR and CDR2 SFDVKD. V was cut by 1 base and J by 8 bases, with 8 bases left in between. This CDR3 has 13 amino acids. CDR3 nucleotide sequence: TGTGCCACCAGTGATTTTGTGCGGGATGAGCAGTTCTTC. Translated, it gives CATSDFVRDEQFF.

Only a few counts were recorded for this clonotype. This rearrangement joins TRBV20-1 to TRBJ1-2, with 9 nucleotides matching TRBD1. CDR1 and CDR2 from the germline V gene are DFQATT and SNEGSKA (reference sequence). The junction had 6 bases not matched to a gene; V was cut back by 5 bases and J by 2 bases. There are 14 residues in the CDR3. The CDR3 DNA sequence: TGCAGTGCTGAAACCGGGACAGGGAACTATGGCTACACCTTC. This gives the protein CSAETGTGNYGYTF.

Ten or more counts support this clonotype. This sequence joins TRBV5-5 and TRBJ1-2; possibly TRBD1 for D (6 bases). The CDR3 is 15 residues long. Germline V gives CDR1 SGHKS, CDR2 YYEKEE (reference sequence). V lost 3 bases to trimming and J lost 5 bases, with 17 bases between them. The CDR3 protein is CASSWERQDVYGYTF. The CDR3 coding sequence is TGTGCCAGCAGCTGGGAGAGACAGGATGTTTATGGCTACACCTTC. Full variable domain (missing parts from reference TRBV5-5 and TRBJ1-2): DAGVTQSPTHLIKTRGQQVTLRCSPISGHKSVSWYQQVLGQGPQFIFQYYEKEERGRGNFPDRFSARQFPNYSSELNVNALLLGDSALYLCASSWERQDVYGYTFGSGTRLTVV.

This clonotype was seen repeatedly, ten times or more. J is TRBJ1-2 and V is TRBV7-9, with 7 bases aligning to TRBD1. CDR3 length: 14 residues. From germline, CDR1 is SEHNR and CDR2 FQNEAQ (reference sequence). V was clipped by 6 bases and J by 0 bases; unmatched bases: 4. CDR3 residues: CASSLGTANYGYTF. The CDR3 DNA follows: TGTGCCAGCAGTCTCGGGACAGCTAACTATGGCTACACCTTC.

The gene calls are TRBV7-9 and TRBJ1-1; D unclear. The germline gives CDR1 SEHNR, CDR2 FQNEAQ (reference sequence). Trimming stripped 2 bases from V and 2 bases from J, with 6 bases between. The CDR3 has 13 amino acids. The CDR3 loop is CASSLQDNTEAFF. In DNA form, the CDR3 reads TGTGCCAGCAGCTTACAAGACAACACTGAAGCTTTCTTT. The full variable domain, in which reference TRBV7-9 and TRBJ1-1 provide the parts outside the CDR3, is DTGVSQNPRHKITKRGQNVTFRCDPISEHNRLYWYRQTLGQGPEFLTYFQNEAQLEKSRLLSDRFSAERPKGSFSTLEIQRTEQGDSAMYLCASSLQDNTEAFFGQGTRLTVV.

This clonotype was observed many times. J is TRBJ2-7 and V is TRBV12-3 or TRBV12-4, with a tentative D call TRBD1 (5 bases). Trimming left V 3 bases short and J 4 bases short, with 10 bases between. The CDR3 sequence is 13 residues long. The CDR3 DNA sequence: TGTGCCAGCAGTTTTTCGACAGAATACGAGCAGTACTTC. Translation gives CASSFSTEYEQYF.